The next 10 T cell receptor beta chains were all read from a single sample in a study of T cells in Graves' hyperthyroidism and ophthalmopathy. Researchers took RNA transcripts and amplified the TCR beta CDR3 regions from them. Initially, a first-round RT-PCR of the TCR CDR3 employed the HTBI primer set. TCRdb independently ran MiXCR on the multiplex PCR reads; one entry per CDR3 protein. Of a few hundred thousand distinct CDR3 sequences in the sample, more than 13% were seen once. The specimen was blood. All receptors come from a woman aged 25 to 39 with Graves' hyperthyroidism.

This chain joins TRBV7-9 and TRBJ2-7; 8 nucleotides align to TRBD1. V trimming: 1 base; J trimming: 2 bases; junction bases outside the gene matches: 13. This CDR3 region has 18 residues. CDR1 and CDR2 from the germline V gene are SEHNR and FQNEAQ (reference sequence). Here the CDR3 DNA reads TGTGCCAGCAGCTTAGGAAGGCTCCCAGGGGGCGGACCCTACGAGCAGTACTTC. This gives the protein CASSLGRLPGGGPYEQYF.

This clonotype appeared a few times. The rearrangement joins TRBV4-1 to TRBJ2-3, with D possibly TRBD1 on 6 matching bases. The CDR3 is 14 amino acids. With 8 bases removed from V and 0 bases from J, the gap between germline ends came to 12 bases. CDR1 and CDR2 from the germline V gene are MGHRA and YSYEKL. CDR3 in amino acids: CASGSRGSTDTQYF. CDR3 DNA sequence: TGCGCCAGCGGAAGCAGGGGAAGCACAGATACGCAGTATTTT.

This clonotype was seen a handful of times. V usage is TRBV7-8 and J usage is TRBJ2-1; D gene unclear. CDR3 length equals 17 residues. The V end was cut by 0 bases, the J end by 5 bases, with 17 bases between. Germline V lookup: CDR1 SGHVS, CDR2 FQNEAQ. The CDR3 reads CASSLARLAVADNEQFF. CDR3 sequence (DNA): TGTGCCAGCAGCTTAGCGCGGTTGGCGGTCGCAGACAATGAGCAGTTCTTC. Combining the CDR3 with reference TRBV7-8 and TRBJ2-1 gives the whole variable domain GAGVSQSPRYKVAKRGQDVALRCDPISGHVSLFWYQQALGQGPEFLTYFQNEAQLDKSGLPSDRFFAERPEGSVSTLKIQRTQQEDSAVYLCASSLARLAVADNEQFFGPGTRLTVL.

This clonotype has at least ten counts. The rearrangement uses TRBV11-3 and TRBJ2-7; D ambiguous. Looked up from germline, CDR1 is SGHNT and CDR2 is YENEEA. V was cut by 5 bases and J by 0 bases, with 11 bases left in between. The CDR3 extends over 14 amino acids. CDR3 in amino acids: CASSPAAGSYEQYF. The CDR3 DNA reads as TGTGCCAGCAGCCCGGCCGCCGGCTCCTACGAGCAGTACTTC.

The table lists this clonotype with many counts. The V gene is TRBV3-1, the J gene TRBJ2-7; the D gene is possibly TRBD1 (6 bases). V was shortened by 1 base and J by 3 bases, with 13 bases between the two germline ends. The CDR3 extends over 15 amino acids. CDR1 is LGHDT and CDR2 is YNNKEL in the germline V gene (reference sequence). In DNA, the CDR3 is TGTGCCAGCAGCCAAGCAGGGGTTTCGAACTACGAGCAGTACTTC. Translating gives CASSQAGVSNYEQYF.

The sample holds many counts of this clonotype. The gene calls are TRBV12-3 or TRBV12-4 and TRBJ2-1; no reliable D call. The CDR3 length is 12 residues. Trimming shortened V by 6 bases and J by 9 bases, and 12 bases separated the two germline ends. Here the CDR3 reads CASSPDGGEQFF. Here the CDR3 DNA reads TGTGCCAGCAGCCCGGACGGCGGTGAGCAGTTCTTC.

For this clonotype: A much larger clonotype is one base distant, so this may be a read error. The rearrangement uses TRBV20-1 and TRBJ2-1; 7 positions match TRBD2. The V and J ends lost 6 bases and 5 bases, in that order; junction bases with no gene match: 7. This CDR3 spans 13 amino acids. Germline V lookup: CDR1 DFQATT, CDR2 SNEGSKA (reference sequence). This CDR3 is CSALAGLHNEQFF. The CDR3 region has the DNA TGCAGTGCCTTAGCGGGCCTTCACAATGAGCAGTTCTTC.

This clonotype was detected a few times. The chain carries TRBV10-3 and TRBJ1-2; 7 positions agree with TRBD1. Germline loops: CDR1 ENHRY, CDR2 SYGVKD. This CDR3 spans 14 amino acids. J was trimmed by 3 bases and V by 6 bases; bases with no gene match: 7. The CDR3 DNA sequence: TGTGCCATCAGCGCCCGACAGGGAGACTATGGCTACACCTTC. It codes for CAISARQGDYGYTF.

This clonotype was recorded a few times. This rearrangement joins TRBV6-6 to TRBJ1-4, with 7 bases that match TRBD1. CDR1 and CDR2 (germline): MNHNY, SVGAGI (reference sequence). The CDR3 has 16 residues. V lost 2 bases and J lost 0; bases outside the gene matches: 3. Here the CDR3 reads CASSYGTEATNEKLFF. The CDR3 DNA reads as TGTGCCAGCAGTTACGGGACAGAGGCAACTAATGAAAAACTGTTTTTT.

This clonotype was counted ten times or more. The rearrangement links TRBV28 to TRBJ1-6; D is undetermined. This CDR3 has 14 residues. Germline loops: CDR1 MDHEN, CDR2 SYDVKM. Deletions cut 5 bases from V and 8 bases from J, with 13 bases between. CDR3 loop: CASSLALAYSPLHF. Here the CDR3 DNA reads TGTGCCAGCAGTCTAGCCCTAGCGTATTCACCCCTCCACTTT.